This T cell receptor (beta chain) was recovered during a study of identical twins. The CDR3 runs to 12 residues. Germline-derived CDR1 and CDR2 are MNHEY and SVGAGI. Notes on this clonotype: Mismatch with germline at one junction end may stem from a read error.

MiXCR, applied by TCRdb to the 5' RACE reads, yields one record per CDR3 protein. The sample has 400,000 to 500,000 distinct CDR3 sequences; approximately 17% are singletons. The chain carries TRBV6-5 and TRBJ2-5; no reliable D call. The TCR was taken from a man between 45 and 60 years old in good health. The sequencing input was naive T cells sorted from blood. CDR3 in amino acids: CASRAPGETQCF. The CDR3 DNA follows: TGTGCCAGCAGAGCCCCTGGAGAGACCCAGTGCTTC.